These T cell receptor beta chains were read from a single sample in a study of cytomegalovirus exposure and HLA in healthy donors. Profiling relied on immunoSEQ multiplex PCR, and the TCRdb table lists in-frame clones only, not all of them. The repertoire has 150,000 to 200,000 clones, about 85% of them found once; the top ten carry approximately 6.8%. Input material: PBMCs. The receptors originated from a male donor in good health and CMV-seropositive. CDR3s include the opening cysteine and the closing phenylalanine or tryptophan. Each record gives: V gene, D gene, clone size, J gene, CDR3 protein, CDR3 DNA. The D gene is left open where the match is weak. Clone size is not always given. Where it is, it says once, few, many or a class for expanded clones.

V gene: TRBV7-8
D gene: TRBD1
clone size: -
J gene: TRBJ1-5
CDR3 protein: CASSARQGNQPQHF
CDR3 DNA: TGTGCCAGCAGCGCCCGACAGGGAAATCAGCCCCAGCATTTT

V gene: TRBV7-6
D gene: -
clone size: -
J gene: TRBJ1-4
CDR3 protein: CASSPRGEKLFF
CDR3 DNA: TGTGCCAGCAGCCCCCGGGGAGAAAAACTGTTTTTT

V gene: TRBV29-1
D gene: -
clone size: -
J gene: TRBJ2-5
CDR3 protein: CSVDEGSGETQYF
CDR3 DNA: TGCAGCGTTGATGAGGGAAGTGGTGAGACCCAGTACTTC

V gene: TRBV7-9
D gene: -
clone size: -
J gene: TRBJ2-7
CDR3 protein: CSSSLIGTHDEQYF
CDR3 DNA: TGTTCCAGCAGCTTAATCGGGACACATGACGAGCAGTACTTC

V gene: TRBV6-6
D gene: TRBD1
clone size: -
J gene: TRBJ2-1
CDR3 protein: CASSWDGQGGNEQFF
CDR3 DNA: TGTGCCAGCAGTTGGGACGGACAGGGTGGGAATGAGCAGTTCTTC

V gene: TRBV4-2
D gene: TRBD2
clone size: -
J gene: TRBJ2-3
CDR3 protein: CASSQGTSGVTDTQYF
CDR3 DNA: TGTGCCAGCAGCCAAGGGACTAGCGGGGTCACAGATACGCAGTATTTT

V gene: TRBV25-1
D gene: -
clone size: -
J gene: TRBJ1-6
CDR3 protein: CASSEGAINSPLHF
CDR3 DNA: TGTGCCAGCAGTGAAGGGGCGATTAATTCACCCCTCCACTTT

V gene: TRBV28
D gene: TRBD2
clone size: -
J gene: TRBJ2-1
CDR3 protein: CASSLTSGNYNEQFF
CDR3 DNA: TGTGCCAGCAGTTTAACTAGCGGAAATTACAATGAGCAGTTCTTC

V gene: TRBV9
D gene: TRBD1
clone size: -
J gene: TRBJ1-2
CDR3 protein: CASSVGQGANYGYTF
CDR3 DNA: TGTGCCAGCAGCGTAGGACAGGGAGCCAACTATGGCTACACCTTC

V gene: TRBV6-4
D gene: -
clone size: -
J gene: TRBJ1-2
CDR3 protein: CASSDTGQGYTF
CDR3 DNA: TGTGCCAGCAGTGATACTGGACAGGGCTACACCTTC

V gene: TRBV5-6
D gene: -
clone size: -
J gene: TRBJ2-5
CDR3 protein: CASSDYRTAQETQYF
CDR3 DNA: TGTGCCAGCAGCGACTACCGGACAGCCCAAGAGACCCAGTACTTC

V gene: TRBV7-7
D gene: TRBD1
clone size: few
J gene: TRBJ2-2
CDR3 protein: CASSQAGTGGNTGELFF
CDR3 DNA: TGTGCTAGCAGCCAAGCCGGGACAGGGGGCAACACCGGGGAGCTGTTTTTT

V gene: TRBV27
D gene: -
clone size: -
J gene: TRBJ1-5
CDR3 protein: CASKRGGNQPQHF
CDR3 DNA: TGTGCCAGCAAACGCGGGGGCAATCAGCCCCAGCATTTT

V gene: TRBV9
D gene: TRBD2
clone size: -
J gene: TRBJ2-1
CDR3 protein: CASSPLAGGIDEQFF
CDR3 DNA: TGTGCCAGCAGCCCGCTAGCGGGAGGGATCGATGAGCAGTTCTTC

V gene: TRBV28
D gene: -
clone size: -
J gene: TRBJ1-5
CDR3 protein: CASSRVGGGQPQHF
CDR3 DNA: TGTGCCAGCAGTCGGGTTGGCGGGGGTCAGCCCCAGCATTTT

V gene: TRBV6-5
D gene: TRBD1
clone size: few
J gene: TRBJ2-7
CDR3 protein: CARDRNYEQYF
CDR3 DNA: TGTGCCAGGGACAGGAACTACGAGCAGTACTTC

V gene: TRBV20-1
D gene: -
clone size: -
J gene: TRBJ2-1
CDR3 protein: CSAFYNEQFF
CDR3 DNA: TGCAGTGCCTTCTACAATGAGCAGTTCTTC

V gene: TRBV5-1
D gene: TRBD2
clone size: -
J gene: TRBJ2-7
CDR3 protein: CASSLGLAGGYEQYF
CDR3 DNA: TGCGCCAGCAGCTTGGGGCTAGCGGGAGGATACGAGCAGTACTTC

V gene: TRBV10-2
D gene: -
clone size: -
J gene: TRBJ2-3
CDR3 protein: CASSVRRASTDTQYF
CDR3 DNA: TGCGCCAGCAGTGTAAGGCGGGCGAGCACAGATACGCAGTATTTT

V gene: TRBV29-1
D gene: -
clone size: -
J gene: TRBJ1-1
CDR3 protein: CSSSGAMNTEAFF
CDR3 DNA: TGCAGCTCCTCTGGGGCCATGAACACTGAAGCTTTCTTT

V gene: TRBV7-9
D gene: TRBD2
clone size: once
J gene: TRBJ2-7
CDR3 protein: CASSLGTSGLHHEQYF
CDR3 DNA: TGTGCCAGCAGCTTAGGGACTAGCGGGCTCCACCACGAGCAGTACTTC

V gene: TRBV30
D gene: -
clone size: -
J gene: TRBJ1-1
CDR3 protein: CAWTPPSDSLNTEAFF
CDR3 DNA: TGTGCCTGGACCCCACCCTCGGACAGCCTGAACACTGAAGCTTTCTTT

V gene: TRBV7-8
D gene: TRBD1
clone size: -
J gene: TRBJ2-7
CDR3 protein: CASKRPTGGYEQYF
CDR3 DNA: TGTGCCAGCAAAAGGCCGACAGGGGGCTACGAGCAGTACTTC

V gene: TRBV7-6
D gene: -
clone size: -
J gene: TRBJ2-1
CDR3 protein: CASSQDTTRCEQFF
CDR3 DNA: TGTGCCAGCAGCCAGGACACGACTAGATGTGAGCAGTTCTTC

V gene: TRBV9
D gene: -
clone size: -
J gene: TRBJ2-7
CDR3 protein: CASSVGTAYEQYF
CDR3 DNA: TGTGCCAGCAGCGTAGGGACAGCTTACGAGCAGTACTTC

V gene: TRBV5-6
D gene: -
clone size: -
J gene: TRBJ2-5
CDR3 protein: CASSLAPLETQYF
CDR3 DNA: TGTGCCAGCAGCTTGGCCCCCTTAGAGACCCAGTACTTC

V gene: TRBV29-1
D gene: TRBD2
clone size: -
J gene: TRBJ2-1
CDR3 protein: CSFSGTSGGAYNEQFF
CDR3 DNA: TGCAGCTTCTCCGGGACTAGCGGGGGAGCCTACAATGAGCAGTTCTTC

V gene: TRBV6-1
D gene: -
clone size: few
J gene: TRBJ2-3
CDR3 protein: CASSEMTSDTQYF
CDR3 DNA: TGTGCCAGCAGTGAAATGACTTCAGATACGCAGTATTTT

V gene: TRBV4-2
D gene: -
clone size: -
J gene: TRBJ2-1
CDR3 protein: CASSPNEDSYNEQFF
CDR3 DNA: TGTGCCAGCAGCCCAAACGAGGACTCCTACAATGAGCAGTTCTTC

V gene: TRBV7-6
D gene: TRBD2
clone size: -
J gene: TRBJ2-3
CDR3 protein: CASSLGLAPDTQYF
CDR3 DNA: TGTGCCAGCAGCCTGGGACTAGCCCCCGATACGCAGTATTTT

V gene: TRBV4-3
D gene: -
clone size: few
J gene: TRBJ2-5
CDR3 protein: CASSQDGQTQYF
CDR3 DNA: TGCGCCAGCAGCCAAGATGGGCAGACCCAGTACTTC

V gene: TRBV28
D gene: TRBD1
clone size: -
J gene: TRBJ2-7
CDR3 protein: CASSFDRAYEQYF
CDR3 DNA: TGTGCCAGCAGTTTCGACAGGGCCTACGAGCAGTACTTC

V gene: TRBV5-1
D gene: TRBD1
clone size: -
J gene: TRBJ1-2
CDR3 protein: CASRSTGINYGYTF
CDR3 DNA: TGCGCCAGCAGATCGACAGGGATTAACTATGGCTACACCTTC

V gene: TRBV5-1
D gene: TRBD2
clone size: -
J gene: TRBJ2-4
CDR3 protein: CASSLDGTSGSWVPGAKNIQYF
CDR3 DNA: TGCGCCAGCAGCTTGGACGGGACTAGCGGGAGTTGGGTCCCTGGGGCCAAAAACATTCAGTACTTC

V gene: TRBV5-5
D gene: -
clone size: -
J gene: TRBJ2-1
CDR3 protein: CASSLGLLDNEQFF
CDR3 DNA: TGTGCCAGCAGCTTGGGACTACTCGACAATGAGCAGTTCTTC

V gene: TRBV19
D gene: TRBD1
clone size: -
J gene: TRBJ2-3
CDR3 protein: CASRGTVSYTQYF
CDR3 DNA: TGTGCCAGTAGGGGGACAGTCTCTTATACGCAGTATTTT

V gene: TRBV28
D gene: TRBD1
clone size: -
J gene: TRBJ2-7
CDR3 protein: CASSRVGQGLHEQYF
CDR3 DNA: TGTGCCAGCAGTAGGGTGGGACAGGGGTTACACGAGCAGTACTTC

V gene: TRBV7-9
D gene: TRBD1
clone size: -
J gene: TRBJ2-1
CDR3 protein: CASSSGGSGNEQFF
CDR3 DNA: TGTGCCAGCAGCTCAGGGGGCTCGGGCAATGAGCAGTTCTTC